This TCR beta chain is drawn from a study of Tregs in tolerant kidney transplant recipients. Study in general: Related graft donors supplied nonmyeloablative bone marrow transplants, and mixed chimerism was transient. Study outcomes and limitations: Antigen-driven expansion was suggested because donor-specific Tregs expanded more than all Tregs in tolerant patients. Expanding Tregs on activated donor B cells appeared to best identify donor-specific TCRbeta clones.

CD4+CD25+CD127- Tregs, CD4+CD25- non-Tregs, CD4 and CD8 cells were sorted. The CDR3 loop spans 13 amino acids. Trimming removed 2 bases at V and 4 bases at J, with 8 bases between. Germline values: CDR1 MDHEN, CDR2 SYDVKM. Data came from immunoSEQ multiplex PCR; TCRdb stores just in-frame clones and leaves some out. The sample shows about 110,000 clones, almost 90% of them seen only once. A remark on this clone: Its target is unknown.

This clonotype originated in a human donor who received a combined kidney and bone marrow transplant. V gene TRBV28 combines with J gene TRBJ1-2; D remains ambiguous. Specimen: CD4+ T cells from blood, collected before the transplant. Here the CDR3 reads CASSLGLSYGYTF. The CDR3 bases are TGTGCCAGCAGTTTAGGGCTGAGCTATGGCTACACCTTC.